This TCR beta chain comes out of a study of blood T cell repertoires in COVID-19. Here immunoSEQ multiplex PCR was the method, and the copy in TCRdb shows in-frame clones only, minus some. The sample holds 110,000 to 150,000 clones, 84% seen once. CDR1 is SGHVS and CDR2 is FNYEAQ in the germline V gene. Trimming took 5 bases from V and 0 from J; bases not matched to a gene: 4. The CDR3 totals 15 residues. The clonotype comes from a human donor in a cohort sampled during active COVID-19. Sequencing used peripheral blood. This chain links TRBV7-6 with TRBJ2-3, with 8 bases fitting TRBD2. CDR3 loop: CASSPTGGSTDTQYF. CDR3 coding DNA: TGTGCCAGCAGCCCAACGGGGGGGAGCACAGATACGCAGTATTTT.